The 27 T cell receptor beta chains in this list originate from one sample, sequenced in a study of cytomegalovirus exposure and HLA in healthy donors. Sequencing used immunoSEQ multiplex PCR; TCRdb keeps in-frame clones, though not all of them. The sample lists about 220,000 clones, about 93% occurring once. What was sequenced was PBMCs. These receptors were taken from a woman aged 18-29 years in good health and CMV-seronegative.

This clone showed up just once. The gene calls are TRBV28 and TRBJ2-6; D is ambiguous. Germline loops: CDR1 MDHEN, CDR2 SYDVKM. CDR3 length: 15 residues. V was trimmed by 2 bases and J by 0 bases, leaving 5 bases between them. The chain's CDR3 is CASSLRLSGANVLTF. In DNA, the CDR3 is TGTGCCAGCAGTTTACGACTCTCTGGGGCCAACGTCCTGACTTTC. Using reference TRBV28 and TRBJ2-6 for the parts outside the CDR3, the full variable domain is DVKVTQSSRYLVKRTGEKVFLECVQDMDHENMFWYRQDPGLGLRLIYFSYDVKMKEKGDIPEGYSVSREKKERFSLILESASTNQTSMYLCASSLRLSGANVLTFGAGSRLTVL.

This rearrangement joins TRBV6-4 to TRBJ2-2; TRBD2 aligns across 15 bases. CDR1 is MRHNA, CDR2 SNTAGT, per germline. Germline trimming cut 6 bases from V and 6 bases from J; bases unmatched to any gene: 8. The length of the CDR3 is 17 residues. The CDR3 DNA follows: TGTGCCAGCAGCTCCGGACTAGCGGGAGGGCGTCCCGGGGAGCTGTTTTTT. Translating gives CASSSGLAGGRPGELFF.

The chain carries TRBV9 and TRBJ2-7; no definite D call. CDR1 and CDR2 from the germline V gene are SGDLS and YYNGEE. V dropped 3 bases and J dropped 2 bases, with 12 bases sitting between them. The CDR3 runs to 14 residues. CDR3 nucleotide sequence: TGTGCCAGCAGCGCTGGCGGAGTCACCTACGAGCAGTACTTC. It specifies CASSAGGVTYEQYF. Based on the CDR3 plus reference TRBV9 and TRBJ2-7, the full variable domain is DSGVTQTPKHLITATGQRVTLRCSPRSGDLSVYWYQQSLDQGLQFLIQYYNGEERAKGNILERFSAQQFPDLHSELNLSSLELGDSALYFCASSAGGVTYEQYFGPGTRLTVT.

CDR3 loop: CASSHDPGTQPQHF. Written as DNA, the CDR3 is TGTGCCAGCAGCCACGACCCGGGTACTCAGCCCCAGCATTTT. This rearrangement joins TRBV11-2 to TRBJ1-5; D is unresolved. The germline CDR1 and CDR2 sequences are SGHAT and FQNNGV. CDR3 length equals 14 residues. V shed 5 bases and J shed 6 bases, with 14 bases lying between them.

The V call is TRBV18, the J call TRBJ2-7; 10 positions match TRBD1. CDR1 and CDR2 from the germline V gene are KGHSH and LQKENI. This CDR3 has 14 residues. J gave up 6 bases and V 6 bases, and 8 bases lay outside the gene matches. CDR3: CASSRRDRGTEQYF. The CDR3 nucleotides read TGTGCCAGCTCGCGTCGGGACAGGGGAACCGAGCAGTACTTC.

The V call is TRBV15, the J call TRBJ1-1; 9 nucleotides line up with TRBD1. V trimming: 2 bases; J trimming: 5 bases; junction bases outside the gene matches: 12. Germline loops: CDR1 LNHNV, CDR2 YYDKDF (reference sequence). The CDR3 sequence is 17 residues long. CDR3 amino acids: CATSRSPGTGSKTEAFF. The CDR3 region has the DNA TGTGCCACCAGCAGAAGTCCCGGGACAGGGTCGAAAACTGAAGCTTTCTTT.

The gene calls are TRBV29-1 and TRBJ1-2; D remains unclear. Germline V gene lookup returns CDR1 SQVTM and CDR2 ANQGSEA. The CDR3 contains 14 residues. Trimming took 1 base from V and 3 from J, leaving 12 bases between them. The CDR3, as DNA: TGCAGCGTTGAAGGTTTGCAGAAACACTATGGCTACACCTTC. Translating it yields CSVEGLQKHYGYTF.

The V and J genes are TRBV2 and TRBJ1-4; no firm D call. The CDR3 is made up of 12 amino acids. Trimming pared 6 bases from V and 8 bases from J, leaving 10 bases between. Germline V gene data show CDR1 as SNHLY and CDR2 as FYNNEI. As DNA, the CDR3 is TGTGCCAGCAGACTGGGCGTGGAAAAACTGTTTTTT. It specifies CASRLGVEKLFF.

The genes are TRBV28 and TRBJ2-7; D perhaps matches TRBD2 (6 bases). The V end lost 7 bases, the J end lost 5 bases, and 24 bases lay between the germline ends. Germline lookup yields CDR1 MDHEN and CDR2 SYDVKM. There are 16 residues in the CDR3. CDR3: CASTPGAGIWADEQYF. Written as DNA, the CDR3 is TGTGCCAGCACCCCCGGGGCGGGAATATGGGCGGACGAGCAGTACTTC.

The chain uses TRBV6-1 and TRBJ2-2; 10 bases fit TRBD2. In germline, CDR1 is MNHNS, CDR2 SASEGT. V was clipped by 4 bases and J by 0 bases; unmatched bases: 5. This CDR3 is built from 17 residues. In nucleotides, the CDR3 is TGTGCCAGCAGTGTTGGACTAGCGGAAGCGAACACCGGGGAGCTGTTTTTT. Residues: CASSVGLAEANTGELFF.

For the CDR3, the DNA is TGTGCCAGCAGCCTTCGACTAGCGGGCTCTGACAATGAGCAGTTCTTC. This encodes CASSLRLAGSDNEQFF. The V call is TRBV11-2, the J call TRBJ2-1; 10 bases fit TRBD2. V gave up 5 bases and J gave up 5 bases; unmatched junction bases: 9. Germline V gives CDR1 SGHAT, CDR2 FQNNGV. The CDR3 totals 16 residues.

The V gene is TRBV4-2, the J gene TRBJ1-4, with D possibly being TRBD1 (6 bases). The CDR3 runs 13 residues. Germline loops: CDR1 LGHNA, CDR2 YNFKEQ. Trimming stripped 3 bases from V and 5 bases from J, with 7 bases between. The CDR3 DNA reads as TGTGCCAGCAGCCAGCAGGGGAATGAAAAACTGTTTTTT. As protein: CASSQQGNEKLFF.

The chain has TRBV5-8 and TRBJ1-1; D unclear. This CDR3 is built from 13 residues. Germline CDR1 is SGHTS and CDR2 is YDEGEE. Trimming took off 7 bases at V and 1 base at J, with 11 bases between the two ends. CDR3 sequence: CASPRLANTEAFF. The DNA for the CDR3 is TGTGCCAGCCCAAGACTAGCGAACACTGAAGCTTTCTTT.

This clone occurred once. The DNA of the CDR3 is TGTGCCAGCAGCTTTTACCCGGACAGGGCCTTAGCCAAAAACATTCAGTACTTC. As protein: CASSFYPDRALAKNIQYF. The chain employs TRBV5-6 and TRBJ2-4, with 8 bases that match TRBD1. Germline V gene sequence: CDR1 SGHDT, CDR2 YYEEEE. The CDR3 loop spans 18 amino acids. V shed 2 bases and J 0 bases; nucleotides not matched to a gene: 10.

CDR3 sequence: CASSQGHEDTSYGYTF. The CDR3 DNA follows: TGCGCCAGCAGCCAAGGGCACGAAGACACTAGCTATGGCTACACCTTC. The V call is TRBV4-1, the J call TRBJ1-2, with D hard to call. Germline V gene data show CDR1 as MGHRA and CDR2 as YSYEKL. V gave up 1 base and J gave up 4 bases, with 16 bases separating them. The CDR3 is 16 residues long.

The V and J genes are TRBV5-6 and TRBJ1-2; 7 bases are a match to TRBD1. In germline, CDR1 is SGHDT, CDR2 YYEEEE. The V gene end was trimmed by 2 bases and the J gene end by 3 bases; junction bases not matched to a gene: 16. This CDR3 has 18 residues. As DNA, the CDR3 is TGTGCCAGCAGCTTAAGAATGACAGGGAAGTCCCCCTACTATGGCTACACCTTC. It encodes CASSLRMTGKSPYYGYTF. The full variable domain, in which reference TRBV5-6 and TRBJ1-2 provide the parts outside the CDR3, is DAGVTQSPTHLIKTRGQQVTLRCSPKSGHDTVSWYQQALGQGPQFIFQYYEEEERQRGNFPDRFSGHQFPNYSSELNVNALLLGDSALYLCASSLRMTGKSPYYGYTFGSGTRLTVV.

For this clone: Additional DNA sequences in this sample encode the identical CDR3. The chain employs TRBV19 and TRBJ2-1; D is ambiguous. V was shortened by 3 bases and J by 8 bases, with 5 bases between the two germline ends. The CDR3 is 11 residues long. The V gene's germline CDR1 is LNHDA and CDR2 SQIVND (reference sequence). CDR3 loop: CASSISDEQFF. The CDR3 DNA is TGTGCCAGTAGTATCTCGGATGAGCAGTTCTTC.

The genes are TRBV19 and TRBJ2-7; 12 bases agree with TRBD2. The CDR3 has 19 amino acids. Germline V gene data show CDR1 as LNHDA and CDR2 as SQIVND (reference sequence). The junction had 17 bases not matched to a gene; V was cut back by 4 bases and J by 4 bases. Written as DNA, the CDR3 is TGTGCCAGTAGTACCTTCCGGACAGAACCGGGACTAGCGGGTTACGAGCAGTACTTC. It encodes CASSTFRTEPGLAGYEQYF.

The chain carries TRBV27 and TRBJ2-7; D perhaps matches TRBD2 (5 bases). Deletions cut 3 bases from V and 3 bases from J, with 18 bases between. Germline CDR1 and CDR2: MNHEY and SMNVEV (reference sequence). The CDR3 is made up of 16 amino acids. CDR3 sequence (DNA): TGTGCCAGCAGTTTTAAGCCCCGGGGTCCTTACTACGAGCAGTACTTC. Its protein product is CASSFKPRGPYYEQYF.

The chain is built from TRBV5-1 and TRBJ2-5; 10 positions match TRBD2. V dropped 3 bases and J dropped 2; count of bases not matched to a gene: 10. The CDR3 has 17 amino acids. Germline CDR1 SGHRS, CDR2 YFSETQ. The CDR3 sequence is CASSWAPLAGEQETQYF. The CDR3 region has the DNA TGCGCCAGCAGCTGGGCCCCCCTAGCGGGGGAACAAGAGACCCAGTACTTC.

The genes are TRBV29-1 and TRBJ2-5; 7 bases match TRBD1. This CDR3 region has 14 residues. The trim removed 3 bases at V and 4 bases at J, leaving 8 bases unmatched. Germline values: CDR1 SQVTM, CDR2 ANQGSEA. The CDR3 bases are TGCAGCGTTGACCTGGGACAGAGCCGAGAGACCCAGTACTTC. Translation: CSVDLGQSRETQYF.

Here the CDR3 reads CASSGGQGAETQYF. DNA for the CDR3: TGTGCCAGCAGCGGTGGACAGGGGGCAGAGACCCAGTACTTC. The chain recombines TRBV9 with TRBJ2-5; 11 bases match TRBD1. Germline CDR1 reads SGDLS; CDR2 reads YYNGEE. V lost 3 bases to trimming and J lost 4 bases; unmatched junction nucleotides: 2. CDR3 length: 14 residues.

The chain combines TRBV27 with TRBJ1-2, with a possible D match to TRBD1 (5 bases). V was clipped by 4 bases and J by 2 bases, with 8 bases between them. Germline V gives CDR1 MNHEY, CDR2 SMNVEV (reference sequence). The CDR3 totals 13 residues. In DNA, the CDR3 is TGTGCCAGCAGTTGGGGCGGAAACTATGGCTACACCTTC. It specifies CASSWGGNYGYTF.

The gene calls are TRBV9 and TRBJ2-7; D call uncertain. The CDR3 extends over 13 amino acids. V was clipped by 0 bases and J by 5 bases, with 9 bases between them. Germline V lookup: CDR1 SGDLS, CDR2 YYNGEE. This chain's CDR3 is CASSVVVGDEQYF. The CDR3 coding sequence is TGTGCCAGCAGCGTAGTTGTGGGCGACGAGCAGTACTTC.

V usage is TRBV7-8 and J usage is TRBJ1-6; weak D call: TRBD1 (6 bases). CDR3 length equals 17 residues. CDR1 is SGHVS, CDR2 FQNEAQ, per germline. V lost 2 bases and J 10 bases, leaving 21 bases between the germline ends. CDR3: CASSLPRSGHLMSPLHF. CDR3 sequence (DNA): TGTGCCAGCAGCTTACCTAGATCGGGACATCTCATGTCACCCCTCCACTTT.

V is TRBV10-3 and J is TRBJ1-2; D not certain. Per the germline V gene, CDR1 is ENHRY and CDR2 is SYGVKD. The CDR3 is made up of 13 amino acids. V lost 3 bases and J lost 6, with 11 bases in between. CDR3 DNA sequence: TGTGCCATCAGTGAACAGCTGACGAATGGCTACACCTTC. As protein: CAISEQLTNGYTF.

This clone came up once. This rearrangement joins TRBV7-6 to TRBJ1-5; weak D call: TRBD1 (5 bases). Trimming removed 4 bases from V and 9 bases from J, with 16 bases in between. Germline CDR1 SGHVS, CDR2 FNYEAQ. This CDR3 region has 14 residues. DNA for the CDR3: TGTGCCAGCAGCTCAGGGAACCCTAAGCTGCCCCAGCATTTT. It codes for CASSSGNPKLPQHF. Drawing the rest from reference TRBV7-6 and TRBJ1-5, the complete variable domain is GAGVSQSPRYKVTKRGQDVALRCDPISGHVSLYWYRQALGQGPEFLTYFNYEAQQDKSGLPNDRFSAERPEGSISTLTIQRTEQRDSAMYRCASSSGNPKLPQHFGDGTRLSIL.